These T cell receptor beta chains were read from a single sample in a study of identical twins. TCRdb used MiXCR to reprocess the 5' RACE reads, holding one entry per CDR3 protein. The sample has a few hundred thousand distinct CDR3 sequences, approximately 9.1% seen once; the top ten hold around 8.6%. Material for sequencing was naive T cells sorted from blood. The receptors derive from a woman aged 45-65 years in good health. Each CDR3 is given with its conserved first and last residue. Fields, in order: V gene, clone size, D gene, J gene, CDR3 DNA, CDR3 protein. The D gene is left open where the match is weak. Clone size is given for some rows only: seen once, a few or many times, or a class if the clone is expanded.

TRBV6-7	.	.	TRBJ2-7	TGTGCCAGCAGAGGGCCCCAGTCGGGCTCCTACGAGCAGTACTTC	CASRGPQSGSYEQYF
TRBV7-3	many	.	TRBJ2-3	TGTGCCAGCAGCCTAACCGCAGATACGCAGTATTTT	CASSLTADTQYF
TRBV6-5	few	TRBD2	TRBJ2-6	TGTGCCAGCAGTTACTCGATGGTAGCGGGACTTTCTGGGGCCAACGTCCTGACTTTC	CASSYSMVAGLSGANVLTF
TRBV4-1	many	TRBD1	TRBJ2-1	TGCGCCAGCAGCTGGACAGGGATCAATGAGCAGTTCTTC	CASSWTGINEQFF
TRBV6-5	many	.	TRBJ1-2	TGTGCCAGCAGTTCGGACAGTAACTATGGCTACACCTTC	CASSSDSNYGYTF
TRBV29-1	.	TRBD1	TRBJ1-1	TGCAGCGTCAGGGACAGGGTCGCTTTCTTT	CSVRDRVAFF
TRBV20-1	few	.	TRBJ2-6	TGCAGTGCTAGAACGAGGGCCAACGTCCTGACTTTC	CSARTRANVLTF
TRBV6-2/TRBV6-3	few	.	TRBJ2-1	TGTGCCAGCAGCCCAAGGGGACCTACAGGGATGGATGAGCAGTTCTTC	CASSPRGPTGMDEQFF
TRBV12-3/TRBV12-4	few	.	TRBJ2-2	TGTGCCAGCAGTTCAGACTCAGGGGAGCTGTTTTTT	CASSSDSGELFF
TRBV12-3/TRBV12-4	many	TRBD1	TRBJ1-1	TGTGCCAGCAGTTTATCGATAGGGGGCCGGGGCGCTGAAGCTTTCTTT	CASSLSIGGRGAEAFF
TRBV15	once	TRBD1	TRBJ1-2	TGTGCCACCAGCAGAGGACAGGGGGCCAGCTATGGCTACACCTTC	CATSRGQGASYGYTF
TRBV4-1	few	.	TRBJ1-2	TGCGCCAGCAGCCAACGGTTAGGGAGCGGCTATGGCTACACCTTC	CASSQRLGSGYGYTF
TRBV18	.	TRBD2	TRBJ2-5	TGTGCCAGCTCGCCCGAACTAGCGGGAATCCAAGAGACCCAGTACTTC	CASSPELAGIQETQYF
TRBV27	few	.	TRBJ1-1	TGTGCCAGCAGTCCCCACCGGGGGCCGGACACTGAAGCTTTCTTT	CASSPHRGPDTEAFF
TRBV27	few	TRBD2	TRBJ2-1	TGTGCCAGCAGCAAACCGGGACTACCCCAGTTCTTC	CASSKPGLPQFF
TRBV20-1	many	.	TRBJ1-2	TGCAGTGCTATCCCGGCCAGGGACTATGGCTACACCTTC	CSAIPARDYGYTF
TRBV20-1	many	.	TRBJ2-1	TGCAGTGCTAGAGATATGGGGGGAAATGAGCAGTTCTTC	CSARDMGGNEQFF
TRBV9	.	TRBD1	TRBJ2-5	TGTGCCAGCAGCGTAGCCCAGGACAGGCTTACCCAAGAGACCCAGTACTTC	CASSVAQDRLTQETQYF
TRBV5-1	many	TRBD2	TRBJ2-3	TGCGCCAGCAGCTTGAGAACTAGCGGGCACTCTAGCACAGATACGCAGTATTTT	CASSLRTSGHSSTDTQYF
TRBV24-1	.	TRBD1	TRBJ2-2	TGTGCCACCAGTGATCCGGGACAGGGTGTCGGGGAGCTGTTTTTT	CATSDPGQGVGELFF
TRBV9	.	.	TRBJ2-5	TGTGCCAGCAGCACTCAGGAGTGGGGCGAGACCCAGTACTTC	CASSTQEWGETQYF
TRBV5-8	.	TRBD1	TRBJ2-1	TGTGCCAGCAGCTTGAGGGACAGGGGCCACAATGAGCAGTTCTTC	CASSLRDRGHNEQFF
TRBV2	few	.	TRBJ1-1	TGTGCCAGCGGTAGACCCGGCACTGAAGCTTTCTTT	CASGRPGTEAFF
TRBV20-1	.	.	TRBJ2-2	TGCAGTGCTAGTCTCCGGGGAAACACCGGGGAGCTGTTTTTT	CSASLRGNTGELFF
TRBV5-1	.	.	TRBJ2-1	TGCGCCAGCAGCTTGGCGGGGCAGGCCGCATTCTACAATGAGCAGTTCTTC	CASSLAGQAAFYNEQFF
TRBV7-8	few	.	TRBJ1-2	TGTGCCAGCAGCTTATATCCCGGACAGACTTTCTATGGCTACACCTTC	CASSLYPGQTFYGYTF
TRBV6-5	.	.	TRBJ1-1	TGTGCCAGCAGTTACTCGGGGGCTAGTATGACTGAAGCTTTCTTT	CASSYSGASMTEAFF
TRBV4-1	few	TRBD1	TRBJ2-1	TGCGCCAGCAGGCGACCGGGACAGGGGTTGGGTAATGAGCAGTTCTTC	CASRRPGQGLGNEQFF
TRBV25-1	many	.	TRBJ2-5	TGTGCCAGCAGTGGGGGGGCCGCTCAAGAGACCCAGTACTTC	CASSGGAAQETQYF
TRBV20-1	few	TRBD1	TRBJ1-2	TGCAGTGCTAGAACAGGGGCTGGCTACACCTTC	CSARTGAGYTF
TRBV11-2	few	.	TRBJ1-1	TGTGCCAGCAGCTTATTAGGGGGGAAGATGAACACTGAAGCTTTCTTT	CASSLLGGKMNTEAFF
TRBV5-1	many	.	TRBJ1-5	TGCGCCAGCAGCTTGGAGGTCGGCCAGCCCCAGCATTTT	CASSLEVGQPQHF
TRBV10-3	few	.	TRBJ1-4	TGTGCCACCAGGACCGAAAATAATGAAAAACTGTTTTTT	CATRTENNEKLFF
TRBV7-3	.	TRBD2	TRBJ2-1	TGTGGCAGCAGCTTAACGGGACTAGCGGGAGTTGGGAATGAGCAGTTCTTC	CGSSLTGLAGVGNEQFF
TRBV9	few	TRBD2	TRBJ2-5	TGTGCCAGCAGCGTAGGACTAGCGGGTATAGAGACCCAGTACTTC	CASSVGLAGIETQYF
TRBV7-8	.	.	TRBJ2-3	TGTGCCAGCAGCTTAGACAGGGCGGGGAGCACAGATACGCAGTATTTT	CASSLDRAGSTDTQYF
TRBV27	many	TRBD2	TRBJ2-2	TGTGCCAGCAGTTTCCAAGCGGGAGGGTTCGGGGAGCTGTTTTTT	CASSFQAGGFGELFF
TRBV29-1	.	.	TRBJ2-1	TGCAGCGTTGATCGGCCCCGGGAAGCGGCCTACAATGAGCAGTTCTTC	CSVDRPREAAYNEQFF
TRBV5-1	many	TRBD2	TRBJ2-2	TGCGCCAGCAGCGTAATCCAGCCGGGACTAGCGGGAGGTCGGGCCGGGGAGCTGTTTTTT	CASSVIQPGLAGGRAGELFF
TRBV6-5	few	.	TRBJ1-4	TGTGCCAGCAAAGTGGTCGAGTCGGGGAATGAAAAACTGTTTTTT	CASKVVESGNEKLFF
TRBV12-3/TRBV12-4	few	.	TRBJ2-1	TGTGCCAGCAGTTTACTCTCTACAATTGTGGAGCAGTTCTTC	CASSLLSTIVEQFF
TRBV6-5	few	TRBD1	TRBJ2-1	TGTGCCAGCAGTTATAGGCAGGGGGCAGATGAGCAGTTCTTC	CASSYRQGADEQFF
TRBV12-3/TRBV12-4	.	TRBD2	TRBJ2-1	TGTGCCAGCAGTTTGCGCCCCTGGAATCTTTTAGCGGGAGGGTTGAATGAGCAGTTCTTC	CASSLRPWNLLAGGLNEQFF
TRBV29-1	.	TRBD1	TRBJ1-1	TGCAGCGTCGCCAGGGGGGCGGACACTGAAGCTTTCTTT	CSVARGADTEAFF
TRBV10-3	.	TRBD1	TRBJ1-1	TGTGCCATCAGTGAGCGGACAGGGGCTAAGAACACTGAAGCTTTCTTT	CAISERTGAKNTEAFF
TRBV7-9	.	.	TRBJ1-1	TGTGCCAGCAGCCGTGAGGGTTCTACTGAAGCTTTCTTT	CASSREGSTEAFF
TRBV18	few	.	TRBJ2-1	TGTGCCAGCTCTCCACTCAGTGGCTATGAGCAGTTCTTC	CASSPLSGYEQFF
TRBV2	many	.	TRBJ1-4	TGTGCCAGCAGTGTCCGTGAAAAACTGTTTTTT	CASSVREKLFF
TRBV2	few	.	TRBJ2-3	TGTGCCAGCAGTGATACAGGGACAGATACGCAGTATTTT	CASSDTGTDTQYF
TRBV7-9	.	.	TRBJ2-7	TGTGCCAGCAGCTTAGTTCTCGAGCAGTACTTC	CASSLVLEQYF
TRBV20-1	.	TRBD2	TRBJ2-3	TGCAGTGCCAGACTAGCGGAGAAGGTAGATACGCAGTATTTT	CSARLAEKVDTQYF
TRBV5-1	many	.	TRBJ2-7	TGCGCCAGCAGCCCGGGACGGGACGAGCAGTACTTC	CASSPGRDEQYF
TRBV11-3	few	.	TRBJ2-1	TGTGCCAGCAGCCGAGGGGAGAATGAGCAGTTCTTC	CASSRGENEQFF
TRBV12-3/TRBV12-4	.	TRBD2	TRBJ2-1	TGTGCCAGCAGACGACTAGCGAGGAACAATGAGCAGTTCTTC	CASRRLARNNEQFF
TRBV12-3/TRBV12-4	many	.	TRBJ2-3	TGTGCCAGCAGTTTGTCGGCGTCGACGGGTAGCACAGATACGCAGTATTTT	CASSLSASTGSTDTQYF
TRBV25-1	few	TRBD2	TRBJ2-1	TGTGCCAGCACCCCCGGGACTAGCGGTGGCGGTGAGCAGTTCTTC	CASTPGTSGGGEQFF
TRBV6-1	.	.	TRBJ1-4	TGTGCCAGCCGAGCAGGGACATTCTACTTTAATGAAAAACTGTTTTTT	CASRAGTFYFNEKLFF
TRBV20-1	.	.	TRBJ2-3	TGCAGTGCTAGTCGCGACGGATTTATTGATACGCAGTATTTT	CSASRDGFIDTQYF
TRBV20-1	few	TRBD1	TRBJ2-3	TGCAGTGCTAGAAGACAGGGGGGTGCCTCAGATACGCAGTATTTT	CSARRQGGASDTQYF
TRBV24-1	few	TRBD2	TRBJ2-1	TGTGCCACCAGTGACTCCGGGACTAGCGGGGAGCAGTTCTTC	CATSDSGTSGEQFF